This TCR beta chain came from a study of human T cells and chemical hapten exposure. Overall study: Once 0.01% DPC had been applied to the upper back by patch test, readings were taken at 6 days. TCR yield per sample varied, mainly due to pooled library volumes.

Findings of the study overall: It should be noted that donors had alopecia, so their immune response may differ from healthy people's.

Germline assignment: CDR1 LGHNT and CDR2 FRNRAP. CDR3 length equals 16 residues. Trimming removed 0 bases from V and 6 bases from J; junction bases left unmatched: 6. Sample time point: patch test 1, 2 weeks after DPC sensitization. Treatment: therapeutic diphenylcyclopropenone sensitization with weekly scalp DPC. The library labeled individual cDNA molecules by adding unique molecular identifiers to them. TCRdb used MiXCR to reprocess the RACE reads, holding one entry per CDR3 protein. The repertoire holds 300,000 to 400,000 distinct CDR3 sequences, with approximately 6.9% as singletons. Note on this clonotype: Its antigen remains unknown.

The specimen comprised whole blood, sampled in connection with sensitization to the hapten diphenylcyclopropenone (DPC). This chain connects TRBV12-5 to TRBJ2-1, with TRBD2 matching over 9 bases. The sequence was obtained from a woman between 18 and 29 years old with alopecia areata. Some clones in this sample may be carry-over from other donors' samples. CDR3 residues: CASGLVIAGEGNEQFF. The CDR3 nucleotides are TGTGCTAGTGGTTTGGTAATAGCGGGGGAGGGCAATGAGCAGTTCTTC.